A selection of T cell receptor beta chains follows, all from one sample in a study of human T cells and chemical hapten exposure. TCRdb re-analysed the RACE reads in MiXCR, keeping a single row per CDR3 protein. The table records about 190,000 distinct CDR3 sequences, 24% of them present only once. The sequencing here drew on whole blood, taken in connection with sensitization to the hapten diphenylcyclopropenone (DPC). Receptors originate from a woman in her forties with alopecia areata. Some clones in this sample may be carry-over from other donors' samples. CDR3s include the opening cysteine and the closing phenylalanine or tryptophan. The D gene is left open where the match is weak. Only some rows state a clone size, as once, few, many or a class for expanded clones.

>TRBJ1-2|TRBV7-6|TRBD1|-
TGTGCCAGCAGCCCCCTGGGACAGGGAGACTATGGCTACACCTTC
CASSPLGQGDYGYTF
>TRBJ2-2|TRBV9|-|-
TGTGCCAGCAGCGTACAGGGGAACACCGGGGAGCTGTTTTTT
CASSVQGNTGELFF
>TRBJ1-1|TRBV28|-|-
TGTGCCAGCAGTGGGGTGGGAGGGACCCCCTATGAAGCTTTCTTT
CASSGVGGTPYEAFF
>TRBJ1-4|TRBV21-1|-|few
TGTGCCAGCAGCAACGCCGGAGTTAATGAAAAACTGTTTTTT
CASSNAGVNEKLFF
>TRBJ2-7|TRBV27|-|-
TGTGCCAGCAGTTCCCCGGGACGTTCAGCCTACGAGCAGTACTTC
CASSSPGRSAYEQYF
>TRBJ2-1|TRBV19|TRBD2|few
TGTGCCAGTAGTCTAGCGGGAGGGCTTTACAATGAGCAGTTCTTC
CASSLAGGLYNEQFF
>TRBJ2-5|TRBV29-1|TRBD1|once
TGCAGCGTTGCTCCCGGGACAGTTCAAGAGACCCAGTACTTC
CSVAPGTVQETQYF
>TRBJ1-5|TRBV20-1|TRBD1|-
TGCAGTGCGGACAGGGGCGGGCAGCCCCAGCATTTT
CSADRGGQPQHF
>TRBJ2-1|TRBV14|-|few
TGTGCCAGCAGCCAACGGCTGACGGACTCCTACAATGAGCAGTTCTTC
CASSQRLTDSYNEQFF
>TRBJ1-1|TRBV28|TRBD1|-
TGTGCCAGCAGGCTGACAGGGGGCTGGGCTTTCTTT
CASRLTGGWAFF
>TRBJ2-2|TRBV6-2/TRBV6-3|-|-
TGTGCCAGTTTTTCGAACACCGGGGAGCTGTTTTTT
CASFSNTGELFF
>TRBJ1-5|TRBV20-1|-|few
TGCAGTGCTAGAGACCACCCAAGCAATCAGCCCCAGCATTTT
CSARDHPSNQPQHF